The rows below give T cell receptor beta chains drawn from one sample of a study of shared clonotypes between healthy human individuals. The table came from immunoSEQ multiplex PCR; TCRdb's copy has only in-frame clones and leaves some out. This sample has hundreds of thousands of clones, with approximately 96% found just once. Material: naive CD8+ T cells sorted from blood. These receptors came from a woman aged 25-40 years in good health. Each CDR3 is given with its conserved first and last residue. Each record gives: J gene, clone size, D gene, V gene, CDR3 DNA, CDR3 protein. A D gene is named only where the DNA matches it firmly. Only part of the rows carry a size: once, few, many, or a class if the clone is expanded.

J gene: TRBJ1-3
clone size: .
D gene: TRBD1
V gene: TRBV11-2
CDR3 DNA: TGTGCCAGCAGCTTAGACTTACCGGGACAGGGATTTGGAAACACCATATATTTT
CDR3 protein: CASSLDLPGQGFGNTIYF

J gene: TRBJ2-1
clone size: .
D gene: TRBD2
V gene: TRBV5-8
CDR3 DNA: TGTGCCAGCAGCTCACCGGGACTAGTCAATGAGCAGTTCTTC
CDR3 protein: CASSSPGLVNEQFF

J gene: TRBJ2-1
clone size: .
D gene: .
V gene: TRBV27
CDR3 DNA: TGTGCCAGCAGTTTAAGCTCGTGGCTAGCGAGCTCCTACAATGAGCAGTTCTTC
CDR3 protein: CASSLSSWLASSYNEQFF

J gene: TRBJ2-1
clone size: .
D gene: TRBD2
V gene: TRBV5-4
CDR3 DNA: TGTGCCAGCAGTTCTCCCAAGGGACTAGCCAATGAGCAGTTCTTC
CDR3 protein: CASSSPKGLANEQFF

J gene: TRBJ2-2
clone size: .
D gene: .
V gene: TRBV27
CDR3 DNA: TGTGCCAGCAGTTTAGTGGTAGGGGACGGGAACACCGGGGAGCTGTTTTTT
CDR3 protein: CASSLVVGDGNTGELFF

J gene: TRBJ2-1
clone size: once
D gene: TRBD1
V gene: TRBV30
CDR3 DNA: TGTGCCTGGAGTGTACCGGGACAGGGACCTTACAATGAGCAGTTCTTC
CDR3 protein: CAWSVPGQGPYNEQFF

J gene: TRBJ2-7
clone size: once
D gene: TRBD2
V gene: TRBV28
CDR3 DNA: TGTGCCAGCAGTTCCGAAGCTAGCGGCATCTACGAGCAGTACTTC
CDR3 protein: CASSSEASGIYEQYF

J gene: TRBJ1-1
clone size: .
D gene: .
V gene: TRBV11-2
CDR3 DNA: TGTGCCAGCAGCCTAGGACAGTCGAACACTGAAGCTTTCTTT
CDR3 protein: CASSLGQSNTEAFF

J gene: TRBJ1-1
clone size: .
D gene: .
V gene: TRBV6-5
CDR3 DNA: TGTGCCAGCAAAATCACCGCGCAGAAGAACACTGAAGCTTTCTTT
CDR3 protein: CASKITAQKNTEAFF

J gene: TRBJ2-7
clone size: once
D gene: TRBD1
V gene: TRBV6-4
CDR3 DNA: TGTGCCAGCAGCCCACTAGCCGGGACAGGGGCCTACGAGCAGTACTTC
CDR3 protein: CASSPLAGTGAYEQYF

J gene: TRBJ2-7
clone size: .
D gene: .
V gene: TRBV13
CDR3 DNA: TGTGCCAGCAGCCGATGGCGGACCGAGCAGTACTTC
CDR3 protein: CASSRWRTEQYF

J gene: TRBJ1-1
clone size: .
D gene: TRBD1
V gene: TRBV27
CDR3 DNA: TGTGCCAGCAGTTCGGGACAGGGGATCACTGAAGCTTTCTTT
CDR3 protein: CASSSGQGITEAFF

J gene: TRBJ2-7
clone size: .
D gene: .
V gene: TRBV6-1
CDR3 DNA: TGTGCCAGCAGTGAAGTAAGCGGGCTCGAGCAGTACTTC
CDR3 protein: CASSEVSGLEQYF

J gene: TRBJ1-2
clone size: .
D gene: .
V gene: TRBV11-2
CDR3 DNA: TGTGCCAGCAGCCCTTGGGGGGGTTTAGGCTATGGCTACACCTTC
CDR3 protein: CASSPWGGLGYGYTF

J gene: TRBJ2-3
clone size: .
D gene: .
V gene: TRBV13
CDR3 DNA: TGTGCCAGCAGCTCACTAGCCCTCGATACGCAGTATTTT
CDR3 protein: CASSSLALDTQYF

J gene: TRBJ2-5
clone size: .
D gene: TRBD2
V gene: TRBV27
CDR3 DNA: TGTGCCAGCAGGGATCAGCGGGAGCAAGAGACCCAGTACTTC
CDR3 protein: CASRDQREQETQYF

J gene: TRBJ2-7
clone size: .
D gene: .
V gene: TRBV6-6
CDR3 DNA: TGTGCCAGCAGTTACTCGACGCTGGACGAGCAGTACTTC
CDR3 protein: CASSYSTLDEQYF

J gene: TRBJ1-3
clone size: once
D gene: TRBD1
V gene: TRBV5-6
CDR3 DNA: TGTGCCAGCAGCGTCAGACAGGGAGGGTCCTCTGGAAACACCATATATTTT
CDR3 protein: CASSVRQGGSSGNTIYF

J gene: TRBJ2-1
clone size: .
D gene: TRBD2
V gene: TRBV28
CDR3 DNA: TGTGCCAGCAGTACGCCATTAGCGGGATCCTACAATGAGCAGTTCTTC
CDR3 protein: CASSTPLAGSYNEQFF

J gene: TRBJ2-5
clone size: .
D gene: .
V gene: TRBV13
CDR3 DNA: TGTGCCAGCAGCCTCGCCACCGGGGAGACCCAGTACTTC
CDR3 protein: CASSLATGETQYF

J gene: TRBJ2-3
clone size: once
D gene: .
V gene: TRBV27
CDR3 DNA: TGTGCCAGCAGTTTATCGGGGAGAGGGACAGATACGCAGTATTTT
CDR3 protein: CASSLSGRGTDTQYF

J gene: TRBJ1-1
clone size: .
D gene: .
V gene: TRBV4-1
CDR3 DNA: TGCGCCAGCAGCCAAGACCCCAATTTCTCGTACACTGAAGCTTTCTTT
CDR3 protein: CASSQDPNFSYTEAFF

J gene: TRBJ2-1
clone size: .
D gene: TRBD2
V gene: TRBV2
CDR3 DNA: TGTGCCAGCCCCTCTGAAAGACTAGCTCTCGATGAGCAGTTCTTC
CDR3 protein: CASPSERLALDEQFF

J gene: TRBJ2-7
clone size: .
D gene: TRBD1
V gene: TRBV10-3
CDR3 DNA: TGTGCCATCAGTGAGGGGGACAGACCCTACGAGCAGTACTTC
CDR3 protein: CAISEGDRPYEQYF

J gene: TRBJ2-7
clone size: .
D gene: .
V gene: TRBV18
CDR3 DNA: TGTGCCAGCTCACCACCGCAGGGAAGGGTCTCCTACGAGCAGTACTTC
CDR3 protein: CASSPPQGRVSYEQYF

J gene: TRBJ2-7
clone size: .
D gene: TRBD1
V gene: TRBV5-5
CDR3 DNA: TGTGCCAGCAGCTGGGGGACAGGGGACTACGAGCAGTACTTC
CDR3 protein: CASSWGTGDYEQYF

J gene: TRBJ2-6
clone size: .
D gene: .
V gene: TRBV4-1
CDR3 DNA: TGCGCCAGCAGCCATACTTACTCTGGGGCCAACGTCCTGACTTTC
CDR3 protein: CASSHTYSGANVLTF

J gene: TRBJ2-5
clone size: .
D gene: TRBD2
V gene: TRBV7-7
CDR3 DNA: TGTGCCAGCAGCCCAAGCGGGAGGGCAGGAGAGACCCAGTACTTC
CDR3 protein: CASSPSGRAGETQYF

J gene: TRBJ2-4
clone size: .
D gene: TRBD2
V gene: TRBV4-1
CDR3 DNA: TGCGCCAGCAGCCAAGAGGACCGGGGGGGAGCCAAAAACATTCAGTACTTC
CDR3 protein: CASSQEDRGGAKNIQYF

J gene: TRBJ1-1
clone size: .
D gene: TRBD1
V gene: TRBV10-3
CDR3 DNA: TGTGCCATCTCGGACAGGGAGGGCACTGAAGCTTTCTTT
CDR3 protein: CAISDREGTEAFF

J gene: TRBJ1-2
clone size: .
D gene: .
V gene: TRBV15
CDR3 DNA: TGTGCCACCAGCAGAGACAGGTATGGTGGCTACACCTTC
CDR3 protein: CATSRDRYGGYTF

J gene: TRBJ1-1
clone size: .
D gene: .
V gene: TRBV6-5
CDR3 DNA: TGTGCCAGCAGTTACTCGAGTGCGGCGAATATGGCTTTCTTT
CDR3 protein: CASSYSSAANMAFF

J gene: TRBJ1-1
clone size: .
D gene: .
V gene: TRBV27
CDR3 DNA: TGTGCCAGCAGTTTACTAAGCTACACTGAAGCTTTCTTT
CDR3 protein: CASSLLSYTEAFF

J gene: TRBJ2-2
clone size: .
D gene: .
V gene: TRBV28
CDR3 DNA: TGTGCCAGCAGTTTGAGGATCCTCACCGGGGAGCTGTTTTTT
CDR3 protein: CASSLRILTGELFF

J gene: TRBJ2-7
clone size: .
D gene: TRBD2
V gene: TRBV7-8
CDR3 DNA: TGTGCCAGCAGCTTAGGGCTAGCGGGAGAGGACGAGCAGTACTTC
CDR3 protein: CASSLGLAGEDEQYF

J gene: TRBJ2-2
clone size: .
D gene: .
V gene: TRBV5-8
CDR3 DNA: TGTGCCAGCAGCTGGAGTGACACGGTGGCGAACACCGGGGAGCTGTTTTTT
CDR3 protein: CASSWSDTVANTGELFF

J gene: TRBJ2-1
clone size: .
D gene: .
V gene: TRBV4-1
CDR3 DNA: TGCGCCAGCAGCCAAGATCGGGGCGAGACCTCCTACAATGAGCAGTTCTTC
CDR3 protein: CASSQDRGETSYNEQFF

J gene: TRBJ2-3
clone size: .
D gene: .
V gene: TRBV28
CDR3 DNA: TGTGCCAGCAGTTACGGCTTCCCAGAGGATACGCAGTATTTT
CDR3 protein: CASSYGFPEDTQYF

J gene: TRBJ2-2
clone size: .
D gene: TRBD2
V gene: TRBV2
CDR3 DNA: TGTGCCAGCAGTGACGGGAGGGGACCCGGGGAGCTGTTTTTT
CDR3 protein: CASSDGRGPGELFF

J gene: TRBJ2-7
clone size: .
D gene: .
V gene: TRBV6-4
CDR3 DNA: TGTGCCAGCACCCCCGACAGGTACACCTACGAGCAGTACTTC
CDR3 protein: CASTPDRYTYEQYF

J gene: TRBJ1-1
clone size: .
D gene: TRBD1
V gene: TRBV9
CDR3 DNA: TGTGCCAGCAGCGTCTTACAGGGGGCAACTGAAGCTTTCTTT
CDR3 protein: CASSVLQGATEAFF

J gene: TRBJ2-7
clone size: .
D gene: TRBD1
V gene: TRBV6-5
CDR3 DNA: TGTGCCAGCAGCCACCGGGACAGGGTCTGCGAGCAGTACTTC
CDR3 protein: CASSHRDRVCEQYF

J gene: TRBJ2-1
clone size: .
D gene: .
V gene: TRBV29-1
CDR3 DNA: TGCAGCGTTGAGGGAGGGGGGAGCACCTACAATGAGCAGTTCTTC
CDR3 protein: CSVEGGGSTYNEQFF

J gene: TRBJ1-2
clone size: .
D gene: .
V gene: TRBV6-6
CDR3 DNA: TGTGCCAGCAGTACCGGACAGAGCAACTATGGCTACACCTTC
CDR3 protein: CASSTGQSNYGYTF

J gene: TRBJ2-1
clone size: .
D gene: .
V gene: TRBV9
CDR3 DNA: TGTGCCAGCAGCGTAGCATCTAGCTCCGGTGAGCAGTTCTTC
CDR3 protein: CASSVASSSGEQFF

J gene: TRBJ2-5
clone size: once
D gene: .
V gene: TRBV27
CDR3 DNA: TGTGCCAGCAGTTTCGGATCGAGGCAGTACTTC
CDR3 protein: CASSFGSRQYF

J gene: TRBJ2-2
clone size: .
D gene: TRBD2
V gene: TRBV7-8
CDR3 DNA: TGTGCCAGCAGCTTAGTAGGGACTATATACACCGGGGAGCTGTTTTTT
CDR3 protein: CASSLVGTIYTGELFF

J gene: TRBJ1-4
clone size: .
D gene: .
V gene: TRBV10-3
CDR3 DNA: TGTGCCACAGGGACGGCAACTAATGAAAAACTGTTTTTT
CDR3 protein: CATGTATNEKLFF

J gene: TRBJ1-3
clone size: .
D gene: .
V gene: TRBV6-1
CDR3 DNA: TGTGCCAGCAGTGACGGGGGATATGAAGCTGGAAACACCATATATTTT
CDR3 protein: CASSDGGYEAGNTIYF

J gene: TRBJ2-2
clone size: .
D gene: .
V gene: TRBV27
CDR3 DNA: TGTGCCAGCAGTCGTAGAAGGGGGGACACCGGGGAGCTGTTTTTT
CDR3 protein: CASSRRRGDTGELFF

J gene: TRBJ2-1
clone size: .
D gene: TRBD2
V gene: TRBV9
CDR3 DNA: TGTGCCAGCAGCGTGACACTAGCGGGAACCAATGAGCAGTTCTTC
CDR3 protein: CASSVTLAGTNEQFF

J gene: TRBJ2-7
clone size: .
D gene: TRBD2
V gene: TRBV27
CDR3 DNA: TGTGCCAGCAGTTTGTCTTCGGCTAGCGGGACTGCGGACGAGCAGTACTTC
CDR3 protein: CASSLSSASGTADEQYF

J gene: TRBJ2-1
clone size: .
D gene: TRBD2
V gene: TRBV30
CDR3 DNA: TGTGCCTGGAGCGTAAGGGCTAGCGGGAACAATGAGCAGTTCTTC
CDR3 protein: CAWSVRASGNNEQFF

J gene: TRBJ2-7
clone size: .
D gene: .
V gene: TRBV5-1
CDR3 DNA: TGCGCCAGCAGCCTGGATCTAACCTACGAGCAGTACTTC
CDR3 protein: CASSLDLTYEQYF

J gene: TRBJ2-7
clone size: .
D gene: .
V gene: TRBV4-1
CDR3 DNA: TGCGCCAGCAGCCAAAACCCGACTAGTCCCTCCTACGAGCAGTACTTC
CDR3 protein: CASSQNPTSPSYEQYF

J gene: TRBJ2-1
clone size: .
D gene: .
V gene: TRBV28
CDR3 DNA: TGTGCCAGCACTTCGAATTCCTACAATGAGCAGTTCTTC
CDR3 protein: CASTSNSYNEQFF

J gene: TRBJ1-1
clone size: .
D gene: .
V gene: TRBV4-2
CDR3 DNA: TGTGCCAGCAGCCAAGGGGAGGGGTCTGAAGCTTTCTTT
CDR3 protein: CASSQGEGSEAFF

J gene: TRBJ2-7
clone size: .
D gene: .
V gene: TRBV27
CDR3 DNA: TGTGCCAGCAGTTCAGGATCTTACTACGAGCAGTACTTC
CDR3 protein: CASSSGSYYEQYF

J gene: TRBJ2-1
clone size: .
D gene: TRBD2
V gene: TRBV19
CDR3 DNA: TGTGCCAGTAGTATAGGACTAGCGGGAGGGATCTACAATGAGCAGTTCTTC
CDR3 protein: CASSIGLAGGIYNEQFF

J gene: TRBJ2-3
clone size: .
D gene: TRBD2
V gene: TRBV11-1
CDR3 DNA: TGTGCCAGCAGCCTAGGCGCGGGACTAGCGGGTTTGGATACGCAGTATTTT
CDR3 protein: CASSLGAGLAGLDTQYF